This record looks at one TCR beta chain sequence and its context. The data originate from a study of identical twins. V was pared by 2 bases and J by 1 base, with 5 bases between. This CDR3 is built from 14 residues. Germline CDR1 SNHLY, CDR2 FYNNEI. TCRdb recomputed calls from the 5' RACE reads with MiXCR, one row per CDR3 protein. Of some 690,000 distinct CDR3 sequences in the sample, around 21% were seen once. This same sample was also taken into another study, of T cells expressing NK-cell markers. That source reports: An anti-gamma-delta TCR antibody was added in several experiments. It restricted sorting to alpha-beta TCR-expressing T cells.

The sample taken for sequencing was PBMCs. The TCR sequence derives from a woman aged 18-29 years in good health. V and J are TRBV2 and TRBJ2-2; D call uncertain. The CDR3 here is CASSEIRNTGELFF. The DNA of the CDR3 is TGTGCCAGCAGTGAAATAAGGAACACCGGGGAGCTGTTTTTT.